The 8 T cell receptor beta chains given below trace back to one sample, sequenced in a study of shared clonotypes between healthy human individuals. In the naive CD8 group, cells lacked CD45RO and were positively selected for CCR7, so terminally differentiated effector memory CD45RA+ cells were left out. Assay used: immunoSEQ multiplex PCR; TCRdb lists only in-frame clones, some missing. Of millions of clones listed, roughly 95% were seen once; the top ten hold about 1.1%. What was sequenced was naive CD8+ T cells sorted from blood. Receptors were obtained from a young man in good health.

The chain couples TRBV13 to TRBJ2-2, with 7 bases matching TRBD2. This CDR3 is 15 amino acids long. With V trimmed by 4 bases and J by 2 bases, 4 bases remained unmatched. CDR1 is PRHDT and CDR2 is FYEKMQ in the germline V gene (reference sequence). CDR3 sequence (DNA): TGTGCCAGCAGCTCCGGGGGGATTAACACCGGGGAGCTGTTTTTT. Amino acids: CASSSGGINTGELFF.

On this clone itself: A read error may explain this, as a much larger clone is one base away. Other DNA sequences from this sample encode an identical CDR3 as well. The V and J genes are TRBV7-2 and TRBJ1-5; D is ambiguous. V was trimmed by 1 base and J by 4 bases, leaving 2 bases between them. Per the germline V gene, CDR1 is SGHTA and CDR2 is FQGNSA. There are 12 residues in the CDR3. In nucleotides, the CDR3 is TGTGCCAGCAGCTTAGGTAATCAGCCCCAGCATTTT. This codes for CASSLGNQPQHF.

Remarks on this clone: Other DNA sequences in this sample translate to the same CDR3. Here the CDR3 DNA reads TGCGCCAGCAGCTTGGACTCAGAGACCCAGTACTTC. It translates to CASSLDSETQYF. This chain links TRBV5-1 with TRBJ2-5; no clear D gene. The germline CDR1 and CDR2 sequences are SGHRS and YFSETQ. CDR3 length equals 12 residues. The V end was cut by 0 bases, the J end by 4 bases, with 4 bases between.

Of note for this clone: The identical CDR3 is also encoded by other nucleotide sequences in the sample. This chain connects TRBV5-1 to TRBJ2-7, with no clear D. Trimming took 2 bases from V and 3 from J, leaving 9 bases between them. Germline V lookup: CDR1 SGHRS, CDR2 YFSETQ. The CDR3 length is 13 residues. CDR3 sequence reads: CASSFGNSYEQYF. CDR3 nucleotides: TGCGCCAGCAGCTTTGGTAACAGCTACGAGCAGTACTTC.

The V and J genes are TRBV11-2 and TRBJ2-7, with 7 nucleotides matching TRBD1. The germline V gene has CDR1 SGHAT and CDR2 FQNNGV. J gave up 3 bases and V 5 bases, and 1 base lay outside the gene matches. The CDR3 length is 12 residues. The CDR3 is CASSGDSYEQYF. The CDR3, as DNA: TGTGCCAGCAGCGGGGACAGCTACGAGCAGTACTTC.

This clone was seen a few times. Additional DNA sequences in this sample encode the identical CDR3. The rearrangement links TRBV9 to TRBJ2-3; the match to TRBD2 covers 14 bases. The CDR3 contains 15 residues. The V and J ends lost 3 bases and 4 bases, in that order; junction bases with no gene match: 1. The V gene's germline CDR1 is SGDLS and CDR2 YYNGEE. The CDR3 DNA is TGTGCCAGCAGCGGACTAGCGGGAGGGCCAGATACGCAGTATTTT. It specifies CASSGLAGGPDTQYF.

V usage is TRBV7-9 and J usage is TRBJ2-2, with 14 bases matching TRBD2. Trimming at V came to 5 bases and at J to 4 bases, leaving 3 bases not matched to a gene. Looked up from germline, CDR1 is SEHNR and CDR2 is FQNEAQ (reference sequence). CDR3 size: 16 residues. The CDR3 protein is CASSRGLAGATGELFF. For the CDR3, the DNA is TGTGCCAGCAGCCGGGGACTAGCGGGAGCCACCGGGGAGCTGTTTTTT.

The V call is TRBV10-3, the J call TRBJ2-5; D may be TRBD1 or TRBD2 (5 bases each). The V end lost 0 bases, the J end lost 5 bases, and 10 bases lay between the germline ends. Germline CDR1 and CDR2: ENHRY and SYGVKD. The CDR3 contains 14 residues. CDR3 in amino acids: CAISESGGGETQYF. CDR3 DNA sequence: TGTGCCATCAGTGAGTCTGGGGGTGGGGAGACCCAGTACTTC.